The text below deals with one T cell receptor beta chain. It lacks a known antigen. Base qualities are not at hand, and no much larger clone is one base apart. Other DNA variants within this sample encode the same CDR3. Samples from volunteer blood donors who had recovered from COVID-19 were contributed by a second Seattle source. Collaborating institutions collected whole blood in K2EDTA tubes following their own protocols. For TCRbeta analysis, collaborator samples were shipped as frozen whole blood, as isolated PBMCs, or as DNA extracted from either sample type. From its cysteine to its phenylalanine, the CDR3 spans 14 amino acids. Only CDR3 DNA is held: 42 bases, read in frame from base 1. Relative to germline, V is missing 6 bases and J is missing 0 bases, with 3 bases of the junction outside any gene match. From the germline V gene (reference sequence), CDR1 is LNHDA and CDR2 is SQIVND. The sample belongs to a study of blood T cell repertoires in COVID-19 (TCRdb year 2020). Regarding the study in general: Samples from collaborators originated in the United States, Italy and Spain and spanned both the acute and convalescent phases of COVID-19. HLA class I and class II types, where available, came from metadata supplied by the sample provider rather than from assay-based typing. The material from the prospective study consisted of cDNA or gDNA derived from T cells, B-cell-depleted T cells, or PBMCs. The repertoires were released in a freely available public database meant as a resource for research on the immune response to SARS-CoV-2. The dataset comprised deeply sampled blood TCRbeta repertoires from subjects exposed to, actively infected with, or recovered from COVID-19. Samples were obtained from the ongoing ImmuneRACE study (first 160 participants) and from about 1,300 subjects provided by 6 global collaborators. Nearly every sample came with metadata listing a de-identified subject ID, COVID-19 status, age in years and sex. Overall study outcomes, separate from this receptor: The quantity of clinical and demographic metadata differed by source and by participant and was supplied without curation.

TCRbeta CDR3 regions were amplified from genomic DNA by means of the immunoSEQ Assay, a bias-controlled multiplex PCR. On the authors' methods: Within the assay, amplification of reference gene primers was used to estimate how many nucleated cells each sample contained. Sequence reads were collapsed and filtered to measure the absolute abundance of every unique TCRbeta CDR3 rearrangement. Productive Simpson clonality was computed per sample as the square root of Simpson's diversity index over productive rearrangements. This is the immuneACCESS table as TCRdb keeps it, with only in-frame sequences that have V and J called. A part of the clones is gone; compared with another copy, unresolved V genes explain less than half, and the rest is unexplained. Clone size and V and J calls were adopted from that table, with D and trimming inferred from the DNA. In this sample the table shows 200,000 to 250,000 clones, around nine tenths of which occur a single time. The ten largest clones capture 2.1% of the sample.

This sequence originates from a woman between 40 and 50 years old who had recovered from COVID-19. Sample: peripheral blood. This sequence uses TRBV19 and TRBJ1-1, and 8 junctional nucleotides match TRBD1. The DNA is TGTGCCAGTAGAGGACAGGGCATGAACACTGAAGCTTTCTTT. Its amino acids are CASRGQGMNTEAFF.